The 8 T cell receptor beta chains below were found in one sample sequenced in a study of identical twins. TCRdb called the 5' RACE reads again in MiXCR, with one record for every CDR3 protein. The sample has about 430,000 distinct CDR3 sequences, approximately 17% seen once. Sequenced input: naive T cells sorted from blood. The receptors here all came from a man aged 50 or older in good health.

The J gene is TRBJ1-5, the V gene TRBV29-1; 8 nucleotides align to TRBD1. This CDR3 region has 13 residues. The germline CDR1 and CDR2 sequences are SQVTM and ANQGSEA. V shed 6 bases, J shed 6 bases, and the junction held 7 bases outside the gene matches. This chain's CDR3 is CSVGGQGGQPQHF. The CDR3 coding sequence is TGCAGCGTCGGTGGACAGGGAGGTCAGCCCCAGCATTTT.

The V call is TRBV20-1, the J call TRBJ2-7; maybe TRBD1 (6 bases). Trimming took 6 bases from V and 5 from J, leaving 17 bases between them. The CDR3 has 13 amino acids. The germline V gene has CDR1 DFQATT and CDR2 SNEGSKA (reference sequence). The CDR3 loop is CSATWTVLDEQYF. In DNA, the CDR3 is TGCAGTGCAACCTGGACAGTCCTAGACGAGCAGTACTTC.

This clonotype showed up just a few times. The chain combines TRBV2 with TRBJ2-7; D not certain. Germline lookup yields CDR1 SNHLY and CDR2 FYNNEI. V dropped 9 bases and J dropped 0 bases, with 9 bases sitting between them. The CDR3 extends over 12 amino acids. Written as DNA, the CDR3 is TGTGCCAGTGGAGCCATCTCCTACGAGCAGTACTTC. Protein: CASGAISYEQYF.

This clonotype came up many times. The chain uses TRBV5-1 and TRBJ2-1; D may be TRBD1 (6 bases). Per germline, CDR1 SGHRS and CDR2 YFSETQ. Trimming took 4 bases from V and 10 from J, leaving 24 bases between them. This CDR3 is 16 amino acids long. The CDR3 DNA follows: TGCGCCAGCAGCCCTTCAGCTGCGGACAGCTCCCTCGAGCAGTTCTTC. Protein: CASSPSAADSSLEQFF.

CDR3 region: CSARTVGNTIYF. The DNA for the CDR3 is TGCAGTGCTAGGACAGTCGGAAACACCATATATTTT. The chain joins TRBV20-1 to TRBJ1-3; possibly TRBD1 for D (5 bases). The V gene lost 3 bases and the J gene lost 4 bases, with 7 bases spanning the gap. The germline gives CDR1 DFQATT, CDR2 SNEGSKA (reference sequence). This CDR3 comprises 12 residues.

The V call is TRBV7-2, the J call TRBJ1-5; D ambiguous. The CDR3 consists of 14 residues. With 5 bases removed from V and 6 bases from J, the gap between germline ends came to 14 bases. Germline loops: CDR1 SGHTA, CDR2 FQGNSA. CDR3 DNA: TGTGCCAGCAGCGGCCTGAGCCCGAGTCAGCCCCAGCATTTT. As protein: CASSGLSPSQPQHF.

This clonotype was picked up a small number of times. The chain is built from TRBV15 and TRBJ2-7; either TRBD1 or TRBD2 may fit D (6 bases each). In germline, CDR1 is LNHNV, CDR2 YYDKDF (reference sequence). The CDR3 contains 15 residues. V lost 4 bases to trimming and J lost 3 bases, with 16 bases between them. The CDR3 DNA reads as TGTGCCACCAGCAAAGGGGGACTGCCGGACTACGAGCAGTACTTC. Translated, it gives CATSKGGLPDYEQYF.

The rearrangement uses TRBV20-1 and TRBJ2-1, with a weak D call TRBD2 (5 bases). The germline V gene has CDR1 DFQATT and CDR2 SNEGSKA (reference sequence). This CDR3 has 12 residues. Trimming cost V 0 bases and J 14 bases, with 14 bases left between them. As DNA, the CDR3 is TGCAGTGCTAGAGATGGGAGTTTGACGAAGTTCTTC. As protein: CSARDGSLTKFF.